This is a list of T cell receptor beta chains from one sample in a study of HIV-infected patients and healthy controls. One entry per CDR3 protein, called by TCRdb with MiXCR from the 5' RACE reads. The sample has over 8,000 distinct CDR3 sequences, 5.5% to 7% seen once. The material sequenced was blood, taken during antiretroviral therapy. The receptors originated from an adult with HIV infection. The donor label of this sample is uncertain. Each CDR3 is given with its conserved first and last residue. Fields, in order: V gene, clone size, D gene, J gene, CDR3 protein, CDR3 DNA. The D gene is left open where the match is weak. The size field is filled for only some rows; it gives once, few, many or a size class.

TRBV20-1	medium-sized	TRBD1	TRBJ2-1	CSVGTGSNEQFF	TGCAGTGTTGGGACAGGGTCCAATGAGCAGTTCTTC
TRBV18	few	-	TRBJ2-3	CASSPSLSSTDTQYF	TGTGCCAGCTCACCATCACTTTCTAGCACAGATACGCAGTATTTT
TRBV10-3	medium-sized	-	TRBJ2-7	CAISLQGRPNEQYF	TGTGCCATCAGTCTTCAGGGTAGACCCAACGAGCAGTACTTC
TRBV3-1	many	TRBD2	TRBJ2-7	CASSQEPGAGGEQYF	TGTGCCAGCAGCCAAGAGCCAGGAGCGGGGGGTGAGCAGTACTTC
TRBV12-5	medium-sized	-	TRBJ1-1	CASGLSRLQGPTEAFF	TGTGCTAGTGGTTTGTCTCGTCTACAGGGTCCCACTGAAGCTTTCTTT
TRBV12-3/TRBV12-4	many	TRBD1	TRBJ2-1	CASSLAGQENNEQFF	TGTGCCAGCAGTTTAGCGGGACAGGAAAACAATGAGCAGTTCTTC
TRBV20-1	many	-	TRBJ2-1	CSASLGGANNEQFF	TGCAGTGCTAGCCTAGGGGGGGCGAACAATGAGCAGTTCTTC
TRBV19	many	-	TRBJ2-1	CASLGRGHYNEQFF	TGTGCCAGCCTGGGGCGGGGACACTACAATGAGCAGTTCTTC
TRBV4-1	many	TRBD2	TRBJ2-2	CASSQGTSGGVDTGELFF	TGCGCCAGCAGCCAAGGGACTAGCGGGGGGGTGGACACCGGGGAGCTGTTTTTT
TRBV13	-	-	TRBJ2-7	CASSFEARTYEQYF	TGTGCCAGCAGCTTCGAAGCGCGGACCTACGAGCAGTACTTC
TRBV5-6	few	-	TRBJ2-1	CASSLNQDLLYNEQFF	TGTGCCAGCAGCTTAAACCAGGATCTACTCTACAATGAGCAGTTCTTC
TRBV2	many	-	TRBJ2-5	CASSAFKGVQETQYF	TGTGCCAGCAGCGCATTCAAAGGGGTCCAAGAGACCCAGTACTTC
TRBV19	many	TRBD1	TRBJ1-1	CASRGTGFPSSAEAFF	TGTGCCAGTAGGGGGACAGGGTTCCCCAGTTCTGCTGAAGCTTTCTTT
TRBV11-3	-	-	TRBJ2-5	CASSAGYQETQYF	TGTGCCAGCAGCGCGGGGTACCAAGAGACCCAGTACTTC
TRBV7-9	many	-	TRBJ1-2	CASSQVRDLAGYTF	TGTGCCAGCAGCCAAGTTAGGGACCTGGCCGGCTACACCTTC
TRBV9	many	TRBD2	TRBJ2-3	CASSGRTSGREDTQYF	TGTGCCAGCAGCGGGAGGACTAGCGGGAGAGAAGATACGCAGTATTTT
TRBV7-8	few	TRBD2	TRBJ2-7	CASSSNWGAGAQYF	TGTGCCAGCAGCTCCAACTGGGGAGCGGGGGCGCAGTACTTC
TRBV7-2	many	-	TRBJ1-5	CASSLAPDFTLKGAQHF	TGTGCCAGCAGCTTAGCCCCGGACTTCACTCTGAAGGGGGCCCAGCATTTT
TRBV4-1	-	-	TRBJ2-3	CASSQVSADTQYF	TGCGCCAGCAGCCAAGTTAGCGCAGATACGCAGTATTTT
TRBV20-1	many	TRBD1	TRBJ2-1	CSAEGQAPYNEQFF	TGCAGTGCCGAGGGACAGGCCCCCTACAATGAGCAGTTCTTC